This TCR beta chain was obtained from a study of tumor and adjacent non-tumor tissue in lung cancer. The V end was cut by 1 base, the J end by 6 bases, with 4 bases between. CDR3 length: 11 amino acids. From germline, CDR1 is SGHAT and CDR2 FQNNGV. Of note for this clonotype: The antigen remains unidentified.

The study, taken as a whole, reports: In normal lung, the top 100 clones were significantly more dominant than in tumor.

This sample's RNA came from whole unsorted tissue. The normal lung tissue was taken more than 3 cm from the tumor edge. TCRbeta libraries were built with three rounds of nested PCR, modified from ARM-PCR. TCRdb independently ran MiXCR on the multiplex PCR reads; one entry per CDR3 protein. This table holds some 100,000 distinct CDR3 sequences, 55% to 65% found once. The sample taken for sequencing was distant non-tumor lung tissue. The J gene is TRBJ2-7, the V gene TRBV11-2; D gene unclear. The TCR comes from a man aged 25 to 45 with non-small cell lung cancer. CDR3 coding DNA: TGTGCCAGCAGCTTAGCCCCCGAGCAGTACTTC. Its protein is CASSLAPEQYF.